This TCR beta chain was obtained from a study of immune evolution from preneoplasia to lung adenocarcinoma. The table came from immunoSEQ multiplex PCR; TCRdb's copy has only in-frame clones and leaves some out. The sample holds about 14,000 clones, roughly 80% seen once. This TCR derives from a person aged 65 to 79 with lung adenocarcinoma. The sequenced sample consisted of FFPE minimally invasive lung adenocarcinoma tissue.

The CDR3 region is CASSYDGTGGYNEQFF. The CDR3 DNA reads as TGTGCCAGCAGTTACGACGGGACAGGGGGCTACAATGAGCAGTTCTTC. This chain joins TRBV6-5 and TRBJ2-1, with 11 bases aligning to TRBD1. The CDR3 is made up of 16 amino acids. V trimming: 2 bases; J trimming: 3 bases; junction bases outside the gene matches: 3. CDR1 MNHEY and CDR2 SVGAGI come from the germline V gene.